This T cell receptor (beta chain) was sequenced in a study of blood T cells in healthy people across ages. General study points: The CMV status of each donor remained undetermined, and this could have confounded shifts in expanded clonotypes. Roughly linear age-related decline in beta diversity appeared, significant by age 40.

CDR1 and CDR2 (germline): MNHEY, SVGAGI. The CDR3 has 15 amino acids. V lost 6 bases to trimming and J lost 3 bases; unmatched junction nucleotides: 9. As concerns this clonotype: The antigen is unknown.

The second PCR ran about 6 to 11 cycles with a sample-barcoded 5' primer and J-beta primers. In TCRdb, the 5' RACE reads were re-called with MiXCR into one record per CDR3 protein. The sample has hundreds of thousands of distinct CDR3 sequences, around three fifths seen once. This receptor was taken from a man aged 40-50 years in good health. Source material: blood. This chain links TRBV6-5 with TRBJ2-7; 9 positions match TRBD1. CDR3 DNA: TGTGCCAGCAGATATCGACAGGGGGTCGACTACGAGCAGTACTTC. This codes for CASRYRQGVDYEQYF.